These 23 T cell receptor beta chains were sequenced from one sample in a study of T cells in Graves' hyperthyroidism and ophthalmopathy. It was RNA transcripts that yielded the amplified TCR beta CDR3 regions. Primed by the HTBI set, a first-round RT-PCR was run on the TCR CDR3. One entry per CDR3 protein, called by TCRdb with MiXCR from the multiplex PCR reads. The data contain around 580,000 distinct CDR3 sequences, 16% of them singletons. Sequenced: blood. The receptors derive from a woman aged 18 to 35 with Graves' hyperthyroidism.

The table lists this clonotype with a few counts. This chain joins TRBV28 and TRBJ2-2; weak D call: TRBD1 (5 bases). CDR3 length: 17 residues. Trimming stripped 3 bases from V and 4 bases from J, with 18 bases between. CDR1 MDHEN and CDR2 SYDVKM come from the germline V gene. The CDR3 here is CASSLVMGLLGTGELFF. CDR3 DNA: TGTGCCAGCAGTTTGGTAATGGGGCTTTTGGGCACCGGGGAGCTGTTTTTT.

This clonotype came up many times. This chain connects TRBV7-8 to TRBJ1-5; unclear D gene. The germline gives CDR1 SGHVS, CDR2 FQNEAQ. Trimming took off 1 base at V and 0 bases at J, with 7 bases between the two ends. The CDR3 has 15 amino acids. The CDR3 is CASSLGTFSNQPQHF. CDR3 nucleotides: TGTGCCAGCAGCTTAGGCACCTTTAGCAATCAGCCCCAGCATTTT.

This clonotype has ten or more counts. The rearrangement joins TRBV7-2 to TRBJ1-1; TRBD1 is a possible D gene (6 bases). The V end was cut by 6 bases, the J end by 4 bases, with 12 bases between. CDR1 SGHTA and CDR2 FQGNSA come from the germline V gene. The CDR3 is 13 amino acids. The CDR3 sequence is CASRSTGSTEAFF. CDR3 nucleotides: TGTGCCAGCAGATCCACAGGGAGCACTGAAGCTTTCTTT.

This clonotype was seen many times. The rearrangement joins TRBV7-9 to TRBJ2-2; D gene uncertain. V was shortened by 4 bases and J by 5 bases, with 17 bases between the two germline ends. The CDR3 is made up of 16 amino acids. The germline V gene encodes CDR1 SEHNR and CDR2 FQNEAQ (reference sequence). The CDR3 is CASSSVDLVVTGELFF. The CDR3 bases are TGTGCCAGCAGCTCCGTGGACCTAGTCGTTACCGGGGAGCTGTTTTTT.

Concerning this clonotype: A junction end diverges from the germline sequence, so it may reflect a read error. The chain combines TRBV6-2 or TRBV6-3 with TRBJ2-1, with 13 bases matching TRBD2. Germline V gene data show CDR1 as MNHEY and CDR2 as SVGEGT. CDR3 length: 17 amino acids. CDR3 nucleotide sequence: TGTGCCAGCAGTTACTCAGGACTAGCGGGAGTCTACAATGAGCAGTCCTTC. This gives the protein CASSYSGLAGVYNEQSF.

The chain employs TRBV7-9 and TRBJ2-5, with D perhaps given as TRBD1 or TRBD2 (5 bases each). Per the germline V gene, CDR1 is SEHNR and CDR2 is FQNEAQ (reference sequence). Trimming left V 1 base short and J 3 bases short, with 12 bases between. The length of the CDR3 is 15 residues. The CDR3 DNA follows: TGTGCCAGCAGCTTAGGAGCGGTCAGGGAAGAGACCCAGTACTTC. Translation gives CASSLGAVREETQYF.

J is TRBJ2-7 and V is TRBV12-3 or TRBV12-4; D perhaps matches TRBD2 (5 bases). This CDR3 region has 12 residues. With 3 bases removed from V and 7 bases from J, the gap between germline ends came to 10 bases. CDR3 sequence reads: CASSFGEWEQYF. CDR3 nucleotides: TGTGCCAGCAGTTTTGGGGAGTGGGAGCAGTACTTC.

In this sample, this clonotype turned up many times. The V gene is TRBV7-2, the J gene TRBJ1-5; TRBD1 might be the D (6 bases). This CDR3 contains 16 residues. The V gene lost 5 bases and the J gene lost 2 bases, with 16 bases spanning the gap. In germline, CDR1 is SGHTA, CDR2 FQGNSA. The CDR3 reads CASSHWRGLGNQPQHF. The DNA of the CDR3 is TGTGCCAGCAGCCACTGGAGGGGGTTAGGCAATCAGCCCCAGCATTTT. Full variable domain (rest looked up from reference TRBV7-2 and TRBJ1-5): GAGVSQSPSNKVTEKGKDVELRCDPISGHTALYWYRQSLGQGLEFLIYFQGNSAPDKSGLPSDRFSAERTGGSVSTLTIQRTQQEDSAVYLCASSHWRGLGNQPQHFGDGTRLSIL.

The rearrangement links TRBV3-1 to TRBJ2-1, with 11 bases fitting TRBD2. The CDR3 runs 17 residues. The V and J ends lost 0 bases and 7 bases, in that order; junction bases with no gene match: 8. CDR1 is LGHDT, CDR2 YNNKEL, per germline (reference sequence). The CDR3: CASSQDISASGRNEQFF. As DNA, the CDR3 is TGTGCCAGCAGCCAAGATATTTCCGCTAGCGGGAGGAATGAGCAGTTCTTC.

This clonotype was observed at least ten times. The V call is TRBV29-1, the J call TRBJ2-1, with D unclear. This CDR3 contains 10 residues. Trimming shortened V by 4 bases and J by 6 bases, and 4 bases separated the two germline ends. Germline CDR1 reads SQVTM; CDR2 reads ANQGSEA. CDR3 amino acids: CSVVSNEQFF. CDR3 nucleotide sequence: TGCAGCGTTGTAAGCAATGAGCAGTTCTTC.

Ten or more counts support this clonotype. The CDR3 region is CSARDLFGLAVDEQFF. CDR3 coding DNA: TGCAGTGCTAGAGATCTTTTTGGGCTAGCGGTAGATGAGCAGTTCTTC. The chain recombines TRBV20-1 with TRBJ2-1; 7 positions agree with TRBD2. The V gene's germline CDR1 is DFQATT and CDR2 SNEGSKA (reference sequence). The V segment lost 0 bases and the J segment 8 bases; nucleotides outside the gene matches: 13. The CDR3 length is 16 residues.

Of note for this clonotype: A single base separates this from a much larger clone, so it may be a read error. This rearrangement joins TRBV29-1 to TRBJ2-7; D is tentatively TRBD1 or TRBD2 (5 bases each). The CDR3 extends over 10 amino acids. Germline V gene lookup returns CDR1 SQVTM and CDR2 ANQGSEA. V gave up 6 bases and J gave up 6 bases, with 9 bases separating them. The DNA for the CDR3 is TGCAGCGTCGGGACCTGCGAGCAGTACTTC. Protein: CSVGTCEQYF.

The V call is TRBV12-5, the J call TRBJ2-5; 8 bases match TRBD2. CDR1 and CDR2 from the germline V gene are LGHNT and FRNRAP. This CDR3 has 15 residues. Germline trimming cut 3 bases from V and 5 bases from J; bases unmatched to any gene: 8. This chain's CDR3 is CASGLEAGVRETQYF. The CDR3 DNA reads TGTGCTAGTGGTTTAGAAGCGGGAGTGAGGGAGACCCAGTACTTC.

Ten or more counts support this clonotype. V usage is TRBV30 and J usage is TRBJ1-1; the match to TRBD1 covers 7 bases. Unmatched junction bases numbered 5, after V lost 3 bases and J lost 10 bases. The length of the CDR3 is 11 residues. Germline loops: CDR1 GTSNPN, CDR2 SVGIG (reference sequence). The CDR3 here is CAWRGTVGAFF. The CDR3 coding sequence is TGTGCCTGGAGGGGGACAGTGGGAGCTTTCTTT.

Comment on this clonotype: Since a much larger clone is just one base distant, this may be a read error. The chain recombines TRBV20-1 with TRBJ2-5, with D unclear. Near its end, the DNA agrees better with TRBJ2-1, so the J call may be wrong. The CDR3 length is 13 residues. In germline, CDR1 is DFQATT, CDR2 SNEGSKA (reference sequence). Here the CDR3 reads CSARSLQEETQFF. Written as DNA, the CDR3 is TGCAGTGCTAGGTCGTTGCAGGAAGAGACCCAGTTCTTC.

This clonotype came up once. The chain employs TRBV11-2 and TRBJ1-2; D remains unclear. V shed 5 bases and J shed 4 bases, with 11 bases lying between them. This CDR3 has 13 amino acids. From germline, CDR1 is SGHAT and CDR2 FQNNGV. The CDR3 nucleotides read TGTGCCAGCAGCAAAAGACGGAGCTATGGCTACACCTTC. It encodes CASSKRRSYGYTF.

This clonotype appeared many times. The chain combines TRBV12-3 or TRBV12-4 with TRBJ1-4; D unclear. V was pared by 2 bases and J by 8 bases, with 6 bases between. The CDR3 sequence is 12 residues long. The CDR3 sequence: CASSLSPEKLFF. The CDR3, as DNA: TGTGCCAGCAGTTTAAGCCCCGAAAAACTGTTTTTT.

This clonotype was detected a few times. This chain uses TRBV6-1 with TRBJ1-1; D may be TRBD1 (6 bases). This CDR3 is 12 amino acids long. CDR1 and CDR2 from the germline V gene are MNHNS and SASEGT. V was trimmed by 8 bases and J by 1 base, leaving 8 bases between them. The CDR3 protein is CASAGANTEAFF. The CDR3 coding sequence is TGTGCCAGCGCGGGGGCGAACACTGAAGCTTTCTTT.

This clonotype was counted once. The chain joins TRBV28 to TRBJ1-1; D is uncertain. The V gene lost 5 bases and the J gene lost 6 bases, with 22 bases spanning the gap. Germline lookup yields CDR1 MDHEN and CDR2 SYDVKM. CDR3 length: 16 residues. The CDR3 region is CASSPTLVQSGAEAFF. The CDR3 region has the DNA TGTGCCAGCAGTCCCACACTTGTGCAGTCGGGCGCTGAAGCTTTCTTT.

This clonotype was found a few times. The CDR3 loop reads CASTEGREGNNEQFF. The DNA for the CDR3 is TGTGCCAGCACCGAGGGGCGGGAGGGGAACAATGAGCAGTTCTTC. This rearrangement joins TRBV2 to TRBJ2-1; 9 positions match TRBD2. V shed 7 bases, J shed 5 bases, and the junction held 9 bases outside the gene matches. This CDR3 has 15 residues. The V gene's germline CDR1 is SNHLY and CDR2 FYNNEI. Based on the CDR3 plus reference TRBV2 and TRBJ2-1, the full variable domain is EPEVTQTPSHQVTQMGQEVILRCVPISNHLYFYWYRQILGQKVEFLVSFYNNEISEKSEIFDDQFSVERPDGSNFTLKIRSTKLEDSAMYFCASTEGREGNNEQFFGPGTRLTVL.

This clonotype appeared many times. The chain joins TRBV5-1 to TRBJ2-7; no firm D call. V was trimmed by 2 bases and J by 7 bases, leaving 19 bases between them. This CDR3 spans 15 amino acids. Germline V gene lookup returns CDR1 SGHRS and CDR2 YFSETQ. The CDR3 DNA sequence: TGCGCCAGCAGCTTATCGCCAAGCCCTACGTGGGAGCAGTACTTC. It specifies CASSLSPSPTWEQYF.

Of note for this clonotype: The junction departs from the called germline gene at one end, perhaps through a read error. This chain's CDR3 is CASRIIQGRSYGQYF. CDR3 DNA: TGTGCCAGCAGGATAATACAGGGTCGGTCCTACGGGCAGTACTTC. The chain uses TRBV12-3 or TRBV12-4 and TRBJ2-7; tentatively, D is TRBD1 (6 bases). The CDR3 consists of 15 residues.

This clonotype was picked up many times. The rearrangement joins TRBV6-2 or TRBV6-3 to TRBJ2-7; D gene uncertain. The germline V gene has CDR1 MNHEY and CDR2 SVGEGT. CDR3 length: 15 residues. Trimming left V 7 bases short and J 3 bases short, with 19 bases between. Here the CDR3 reads CASTRPAKSDYEQYF. CDR3 DNA sequence: TGTGCCAGCACCCGGCCCGCCAAGAGCGACTACGAGCAGTACTTC.